This TCR beta chain is from a study of cytomegalovirus exposure and HLA in healthy donors. The data were produced by immunoSEQ multiplex PCR, yet TCRdb's version contains in-frame clones alone and is incomplete. Of roughly 300,000 clones in the sample, approximately 90% are singletons; the top ten hold roughly 0.8%. The germline V gene encodes CDR1 SGHTA and CDR2 FQGNSA. The CDR3 runs to 15 residues. V gave up 0 bases and J gave up 5 bases, with 13 bases separating them. General study points: Cytomegalovirus association was listed for around 170 TCR beta chains. It was reported that the classifier diagnosed cytomegalovirus status with high specificity and sensitivity in both the original and validation cohorts. That first-cohort TCR clusters tended to co-occur in the approximately 110 validation repertoires was found in a later analysis.

Turning to this clone: Its matching antigen is unknown.

The sequenced material came from PBMCs. This chain connects TRBV7-2 to TRBJ1-1; maybe TRBD1 (6 bases). The sequence was collected from a woman aged 18-29 years in good health and CMV-seronegative. This CDR3 is CASSLARLGGTEAFF. The CDR3 nucleotides are TGTGCCAGCAGCTTAGCGCGCCTAGGGGGAACTGAAGCTTTCTTT.